The clone carrying this TCR beta chain was detected only a few times. Germline-derived CDR1 and CDR2 are MDHEN and SYDVKM. The CDR3 consists of 14 residues. Trimming took 8 bases from V and 2 from J, leaving 14 bases between them. The record originates from a study of blood T cells in healthy people across ages. With a J-beta primer mix and a sample-barcoded 5' primer, a second PCR ran about 7 to 11 cycles. TCRdb itself ran the 5' RACE reads through MiXCR, one entry per CDR3 protein. Here the sample spans some 730,000 distinct CDR3 sequences, over 20% being singletons. Each donor gave approximately 9.7 milliliters of peripheral blood. Per sample, extraction of total RNA gave at least 6 micrograms in every case.

The receptor comes from a man between 65 and 85 years old in good health. Sequencing was done on a sample of blood. This rearrangement joins TRBV28 to TRBJ2-3; TRBD2 might be the D (5 bases). This chain's CDR3 is CASARPGSTDTQYF. The CDR3 DNA follows: TGTGCCAGCGCCAGGCCGGGGTCCACAGATACGCAGTATTTT. Looking up the rest from reference TRBV28 and TRBJ2-3 gives the full variable domain: DVKVTQSSRYLVKRTGEKVFLECVQDMDHENMFWYRQDPGLGLRLIYFSYDVKMKEKGDIPEGYSVSREKKERFSLILESASTNQTSMYLCASARPGSTDTQYFGPGTRLTVL.